The 7 T cell receptor beta chains below all came from one sample that was sequenced in a study of T cells after yellow fever vaccination. TCRdb ran MiXCR on the 5' RACE reads and lists one entry per CDR3 protein. The repertoire has 250,000 to 400,000 distinct CDR3 sequences, about 4% of them found once; the top ten carry just under 25%. The input for sequencing was PBMCs, taken 5 days after the yellow fever booster vaccination. The receptors shown here come from a young man who received the YFV17D yellow fever vaccine.

The J gene is TRBJ1-5, the V gene TRBV4-3; the D is unclear. V was pared by 0 bases and J by 3 bases, with 9 bases between. The CDR3 spans 15 residues. From germline, CDR1 is LGHNA and CDR2 YSLEER. CDR3 region: CASSQDLATNQPQHF. Written as DNA, the CDR3 is TGCGCCAGCAGCCAAGATTTGGCCACCAATCAGCCCCAGCATTTT.

The V and J genes are TRBV5-1 and TRBJ1-1, with D possibly being TRBD1 (6 bases). The CDR3 extends over 15 amino acids. V shed 3 bases and J shed 4 bases, with 16 bases lying between them. CDR1 and CDR2 (germline): SGHRS, YFSETQ. In DNA form, the CDR3 reads TGCGCCAGCAGCTCAAAACAGGGTTGGGCCACTGAAGCTTTCTTT. This codes for CASSSKQGWATEAFF.

The chain joins TRBV7-2 to TRBJ1-5; D gene unclear. The CDR3 has 15 residues. V was clipped by 0 bases and J by 8 bases, with 14 bases between them. Germline CDR1 and CDR2: SGHTA and FQGNSA. This CDR3 reads CASSLAWQPKEPQHF. The CDR3, as DNA: TGTGCCAGCAGCTTAGCGTGGCAGCCCAAGGAGCCCCAGCATTTT.

This clonotype was detected only a few times. J is TRBJ1-1 and V is TRBV10-3, with D tentatively TRBD1 (5 bases). Germline loops: CDR1 ENHRY, CDR2 SYGVKD. The CDR3 has 11 residues. V lost 6 bases and J lost 6, with 8 bases in between. The CDR3 spells CAIRRDAEAFF. CDR3 DNA: TGTGCCATCAGAAGGGACGCTGAAGCTTTCTTT.

This clonotype was counted ten times or more. The V call is TRBV7-6, the J call TRBJ2-5; TRBD1 agrees at 8 bases. This CDR3 comprises 16 residues. Losses at the gene ends were 1 base for V and 0 bases for J; bases not matched to a gene: 4. Germline values: CDR1 SGHVS, CDR2 FNYEAQ. The CDR3 here is CASSLGQGANQETQYF. The CDR3 region has the DNA TGTGCCAGCAGCTTAGGTCAGGGGGCGAACCAAGAGACCCAGTACTTC.

This clonotype showed up just a few times. DNA for the CDR3: TGTGCCTGGAGTCCACGTGGGCTAGCGGGGGCGCAGTATTTT. Protein product: CAWSPRGLAGAQYF. This chain uses TRBV30 with TRBJ2-3, with 10 bases fitting TRBD2. CDR3 length equals 14 residues. The ends lost 2 bases at V and 10 bases at J; junction bases unmatched: 9. Per the germline V gene, CDR1 is GTSNPN and CDR2 is SVGIG (reference sequence).

This clonotype was observed at least ten times. The rearrangement joins TRBV15 to TRBJ1-2; D unclear. The CDR3 is made up of 15 amino acids. Per the germline V gene, CDR1 is LNHNV and CDR2 is YYDKDF (reference sequence). Trimming took 1 base from V and 8 from J, leaving 17 bases between them. CDR3 nucleotide sequence: TGTGCCACCAGCAGAGGTGTGCGTCAGGTGGAGGGCTACACCTTC. It encodes CATSRGVRQVEGYTF. The whole variable domain, filled in from reference TRBV15 and TRBJ1-2, reads DAMVIQNPRYQVTQFGKPVTLSCSQTLNHNVMYWYQQKSSQAPKLLFHYYDKDFNNEADTPDNFQSRRPNTSFCFLDIRSPGLGDTAMYLCATSRGVRQVEGYTFGSGTRLTVV.